This T cell receptor beta chain was sequenced for a study of shared clonotypes between healthy human individuals. Across the whole study: Donors consisted of two women and a few men between 18 and 49.

This clone appeared once. Its antigen is still unknown. General observations from the study: Naive subsets, compared against memory subsets, generally had larger estimated richness values.

Libraries were prepared by immunoSEQ multiplex PCR; TCRdb keeps only in-frame clonotypes and omits some of them. The sample has some 1,400,000 clones; 95% to 97% are singletons. This clonotype originated in a man under 40 in good health. The source material was naive CD4+ T cells sorted from blood. Subset denoted: CD45RA+ positively selected.

CDR3 coding DNA: TGTGCCAGCAGGCCGCAGACACCGTCAGCTAACTATGGCTACACCTTC. Translating gives CASRPQTPSANYGYTF. This chain joins TRBV5-4 and TRBJ1-2, with D unresolved. The length of the CDR3 is 16 residues. Per the germline V gene, CDR1 is SGHNT and CDR2 is YYREEE (reference sequence). V lost 5 bases, J lost 0 bases, and 17 bases lay in between.